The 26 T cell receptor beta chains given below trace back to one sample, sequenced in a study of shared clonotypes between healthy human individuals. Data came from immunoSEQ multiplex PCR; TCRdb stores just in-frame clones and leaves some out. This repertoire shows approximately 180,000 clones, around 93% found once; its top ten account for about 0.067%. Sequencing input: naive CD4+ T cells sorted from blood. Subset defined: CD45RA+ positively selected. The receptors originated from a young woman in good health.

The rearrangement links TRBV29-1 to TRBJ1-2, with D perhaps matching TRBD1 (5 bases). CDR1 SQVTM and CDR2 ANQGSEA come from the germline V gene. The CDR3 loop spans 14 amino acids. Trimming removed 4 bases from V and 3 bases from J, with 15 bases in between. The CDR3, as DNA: TGCAGCGTTGCTGCCAGGGTCGGTGACTATGGCTACACCTTC. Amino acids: CSVAARVGDYGYTF.

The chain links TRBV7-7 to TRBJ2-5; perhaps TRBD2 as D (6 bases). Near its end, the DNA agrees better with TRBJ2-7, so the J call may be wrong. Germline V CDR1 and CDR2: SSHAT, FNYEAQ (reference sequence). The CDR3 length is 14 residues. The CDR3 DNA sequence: TGTGCCAGCAGCCCCGGGGAGGCCTCCTACGAGCAGTACTTC. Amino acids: CASSPGEASYEQYF.

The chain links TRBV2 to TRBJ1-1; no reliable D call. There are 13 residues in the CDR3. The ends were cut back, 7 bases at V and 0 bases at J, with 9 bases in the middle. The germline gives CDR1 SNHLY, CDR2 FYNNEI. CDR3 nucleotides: TGTGCCAGCAACAAGGGTATGAACACTGAAGCTTTCTTT. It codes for CASNKGMNTEAFF. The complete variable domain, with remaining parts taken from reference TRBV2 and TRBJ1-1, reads EPEVTQTPSHQVTQMGQEVILRCVPISNHLYFYWYRQILGQKVEFLVSFYNNEISEKSEIFDDQFSVERPDGSNFTLKIRSTKLEDSAMYFCASNKGMNTEAFFGQGTRLTVV.

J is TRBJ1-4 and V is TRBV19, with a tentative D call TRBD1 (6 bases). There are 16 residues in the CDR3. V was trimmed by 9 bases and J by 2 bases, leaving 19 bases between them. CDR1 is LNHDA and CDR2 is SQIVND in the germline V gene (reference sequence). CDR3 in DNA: TGTGCCAGCAAAATCCGCAGTGGGGGCACTAATGAAAAACTGTTTTTT. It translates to CASKIRSGGTNEKLFF. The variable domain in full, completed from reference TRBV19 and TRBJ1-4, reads DGGITQSPKYLFRKEGQNVTLSCEQNLNHDAMYWYRQDPGQGLRLIYYSQIVNDFQKGDIAEGYSVSREKKESFPLTVTSAQKNPTAFYLCASKIRSGGTNEKLFFGSGTQLSVL.

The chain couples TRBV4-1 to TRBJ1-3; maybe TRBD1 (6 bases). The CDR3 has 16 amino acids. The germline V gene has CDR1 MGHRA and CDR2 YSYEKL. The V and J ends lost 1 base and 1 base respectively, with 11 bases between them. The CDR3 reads CASSQALGASGNTIYF. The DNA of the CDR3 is TGCGCCAGCAGCCAAGCGCTGGGGGCATCTGGAAACACCATATATTTT.

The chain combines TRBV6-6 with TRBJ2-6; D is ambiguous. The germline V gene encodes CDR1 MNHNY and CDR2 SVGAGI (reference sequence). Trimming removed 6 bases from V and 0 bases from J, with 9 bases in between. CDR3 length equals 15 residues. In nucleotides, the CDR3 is TGTGCCAGCAGCCGTCTAAGCTCTGGGGCCAACGTCCTGACTTTC. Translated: CASSRLSSGANVLTF.

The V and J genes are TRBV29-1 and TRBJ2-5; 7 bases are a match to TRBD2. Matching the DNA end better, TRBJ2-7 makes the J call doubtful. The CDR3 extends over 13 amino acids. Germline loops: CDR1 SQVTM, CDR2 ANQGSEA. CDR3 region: CSVARGSPYEQYF. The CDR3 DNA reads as TGCAGCGTTGCCCGCGGGAGCCCCTACGAGCAGTACTTC.

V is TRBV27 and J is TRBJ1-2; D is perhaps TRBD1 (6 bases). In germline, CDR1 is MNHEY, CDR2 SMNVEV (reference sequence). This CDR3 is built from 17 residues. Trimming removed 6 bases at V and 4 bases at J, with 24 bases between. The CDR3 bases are TGTGCCAGCAGCCCCTCCATCGACAGGCTCCCTTCCTATGGCTACACCTTC. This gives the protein CASSPSIDRLPSYGYTF.

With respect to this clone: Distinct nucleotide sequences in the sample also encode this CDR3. DNA of the CDR3: TGTGCCAGCAGCCCGGGACTAGCTGGGACAGATACGCAGTATTTT. This sequence encodes CASSPGLAGTDTQYF. The chain links TRBV6-5 to TRBJ2-3; 9 nucleotides line up with TRBD2. The CDR3 sequence is 15 residues long. Trimming removed 6 bases from V and 3 bases from J; junction bases left unmatched: 7. Germline assignment: CDR1 MNHEY and CDR2 SVGAGI.

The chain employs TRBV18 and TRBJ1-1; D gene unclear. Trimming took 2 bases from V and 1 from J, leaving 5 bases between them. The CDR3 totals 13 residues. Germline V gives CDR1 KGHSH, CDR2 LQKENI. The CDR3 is CASSPSPNTEAFF. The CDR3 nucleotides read TGTGCCAGCTCACCATCTCCGAACACTGAAGCTTTCTTT.

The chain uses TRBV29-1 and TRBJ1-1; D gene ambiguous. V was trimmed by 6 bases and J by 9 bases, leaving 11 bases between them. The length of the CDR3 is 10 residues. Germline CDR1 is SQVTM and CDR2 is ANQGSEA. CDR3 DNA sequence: TGCAGCGTGCACGCTCCACAAGCTTTCTTT. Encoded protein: CSVHAPQAFF.

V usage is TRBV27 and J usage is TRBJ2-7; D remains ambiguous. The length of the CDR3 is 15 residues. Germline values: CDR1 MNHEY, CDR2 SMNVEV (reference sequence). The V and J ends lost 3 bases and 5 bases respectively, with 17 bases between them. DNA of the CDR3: TGTGCCAGCAGTTTTTCTTCCTCATTCGATAACGAGCAGTACTTC. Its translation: CASSFSSSFDNEQYF.

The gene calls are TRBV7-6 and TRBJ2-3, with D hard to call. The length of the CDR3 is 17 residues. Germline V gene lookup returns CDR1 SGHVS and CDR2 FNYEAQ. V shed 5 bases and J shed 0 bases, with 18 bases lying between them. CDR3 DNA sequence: TGTGCCAGCAGCCGAGACAACTTTCCCACTAGCACAGATACGCAGTATTTT. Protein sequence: CASSRDNFPTSTDTQYF.

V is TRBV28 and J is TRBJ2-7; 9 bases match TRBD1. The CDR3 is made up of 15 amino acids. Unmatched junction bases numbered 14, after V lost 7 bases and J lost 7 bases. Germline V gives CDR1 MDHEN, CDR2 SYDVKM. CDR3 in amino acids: CASISGGTGFLEQYF. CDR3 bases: TGTGCCAGCATCTCGGGCGGGACAGGGTTCTTGGAGCAGTACTTC.

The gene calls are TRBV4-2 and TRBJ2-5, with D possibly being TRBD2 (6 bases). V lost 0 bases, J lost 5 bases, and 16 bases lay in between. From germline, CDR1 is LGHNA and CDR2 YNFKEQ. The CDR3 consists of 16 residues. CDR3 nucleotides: TGTGCCAGCAGCCAAGATGACGGGAGTAGTTGGGAGACCCAGTACTTC. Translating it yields CASSQDDGSSWETQYF.

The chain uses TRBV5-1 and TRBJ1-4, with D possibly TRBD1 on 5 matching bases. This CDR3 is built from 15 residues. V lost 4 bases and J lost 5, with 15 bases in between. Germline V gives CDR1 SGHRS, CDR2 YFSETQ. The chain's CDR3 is CASSLGGLENEKLFF. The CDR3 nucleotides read TGCGCCAGCAGCCTGGGGGGACTGGAAAATGAAAAACTGTTTTTT. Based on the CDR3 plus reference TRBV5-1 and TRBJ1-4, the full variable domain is KAGVTQTPRYLIKTRGQQVTLSCSPISGHRSVSWYQQTPGQGLQFLFEYFSETQRNKGNFPGRFSGRQFSNSRSEMNVSTLELGDSALYLCASSLGGLENEKLFFGSGTQLSVL.

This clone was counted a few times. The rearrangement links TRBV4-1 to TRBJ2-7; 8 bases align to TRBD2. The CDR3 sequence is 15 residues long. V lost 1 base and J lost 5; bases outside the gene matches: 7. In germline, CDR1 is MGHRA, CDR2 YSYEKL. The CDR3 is CASSQVGLLADEQYF. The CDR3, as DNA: TGCGCCAGCAGCCAAGTAGGTCTACTAGCGGACGAGCAGTACTTC.

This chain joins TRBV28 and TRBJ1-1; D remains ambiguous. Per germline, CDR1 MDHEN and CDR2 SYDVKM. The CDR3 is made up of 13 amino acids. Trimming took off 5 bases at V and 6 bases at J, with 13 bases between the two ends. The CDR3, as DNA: TGTGCCAGCAGTAGGCAGTCGCCACCTGAAGCTTTCTTT. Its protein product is CASSRQSPPEAFF.

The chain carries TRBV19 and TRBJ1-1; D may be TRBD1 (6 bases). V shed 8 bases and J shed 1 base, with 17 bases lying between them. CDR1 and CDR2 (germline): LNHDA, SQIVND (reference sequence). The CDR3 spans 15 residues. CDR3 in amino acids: CASRNNPTGNTEAFF. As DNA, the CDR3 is TGTGCCAGTCGAAATAATCCGACAGGGAACACTGAAGCTTTCTTT.

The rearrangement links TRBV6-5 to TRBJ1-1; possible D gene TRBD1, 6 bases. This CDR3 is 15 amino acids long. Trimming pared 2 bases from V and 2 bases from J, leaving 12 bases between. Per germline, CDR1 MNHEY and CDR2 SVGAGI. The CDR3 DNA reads TGTGCCAGCAGTTACGCCGTGACAGGAAACACTGAAGCTTTCTTT. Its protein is CASSYAVTGNTEAFF.

The CDR3 coding sequence is TGTGCCAGCAGCTTAGGCCTGACAGGCGACAATGAGCAGTTCTTC. Translated: CASSLGLTGDNEQFF. This sequence joins TRBV11-2 and TRBJ2-1; possible D gene TRBD1, 6 bases. V was pared by 1 base and J by 5 bases, with 12 bases between. This CDR3 is 15 amino acids long. Germline V gene data show CDR1 as SGHAT and CDR2 as FQNNGV.

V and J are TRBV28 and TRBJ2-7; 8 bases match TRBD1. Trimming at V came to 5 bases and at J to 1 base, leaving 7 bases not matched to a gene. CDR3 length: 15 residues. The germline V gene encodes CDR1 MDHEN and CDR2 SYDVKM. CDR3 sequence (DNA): TGTGCCAGCAGTCCCGGGGACAGGCCTTCCTACGAGCAGTACTTC. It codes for CASSPGDRPSYEQYF.

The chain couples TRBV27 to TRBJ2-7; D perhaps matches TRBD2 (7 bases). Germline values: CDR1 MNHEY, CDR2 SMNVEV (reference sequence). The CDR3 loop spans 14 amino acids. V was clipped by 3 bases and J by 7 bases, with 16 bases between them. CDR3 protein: CASSFSRGGGEQYF. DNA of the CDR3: TGTGCCAGCAGTTTCAGCAGGGGCGGGGGTGAGCAGTACTTC.

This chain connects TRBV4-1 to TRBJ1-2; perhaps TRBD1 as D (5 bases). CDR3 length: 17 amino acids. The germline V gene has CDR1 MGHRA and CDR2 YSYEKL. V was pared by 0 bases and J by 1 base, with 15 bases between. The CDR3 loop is CASSQDRTRAYNYGYTF. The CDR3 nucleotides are TGCGCCAGCAGCCAAGATAGAACCAGGGCCTATAACTATGGCTACACCTTC.

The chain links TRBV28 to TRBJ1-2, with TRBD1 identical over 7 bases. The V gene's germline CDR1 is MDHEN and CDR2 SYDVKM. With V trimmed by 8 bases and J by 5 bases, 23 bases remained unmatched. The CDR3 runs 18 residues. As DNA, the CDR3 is TGTGCCAGCTTCAAAAGGGGGCAGGGAGTAACCCACCAGTATGGCTACACCTTC. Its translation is CASFKRGQGVTHQYGYTF.

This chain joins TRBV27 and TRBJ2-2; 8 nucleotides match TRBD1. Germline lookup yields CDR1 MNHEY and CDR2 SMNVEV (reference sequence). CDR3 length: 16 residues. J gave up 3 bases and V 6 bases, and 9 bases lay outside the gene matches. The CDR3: CASSSRHRGDTGELFF. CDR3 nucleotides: TGTGCCAGCAGCTCTAGACACAGGGGGGACACCGGGGAGCTGTTTTTT.